This TCR beta chain was obtained from a study of blood T cell repertoires in COVID-19. In the study overall: Collection of acute and convalescent COVID-19 samples took place in the United States, Italy and Spain. PBMCs, B-cell-depleted T cells, or T cells provided the cDNA or gDNA that made up the material.

Per the original data handling: Nucleated cell counts were estimated from reference gene primer amplification. Assay: immunoSEQ multiplex PCR; the TCRdb copy retains only in-frame clones and omits some. That table furnishes V, J and clone size, whereas the DNA furnished D and trimming. This sample has 30,000 to 45,000 clones, with approximately 80% found just once. The CDR3 loop spans 15 amino acids. J gave up 7 bases and V 1 base, and 6 bases lay outside the gene matches. The germline V gene has CDR1 SGHTA and CDR2 FQGNSA. The specimen was peripheral blood. The genes are TRBV7-2 and TRBJ2-5; 10 positions agree with TRBD2. The receptor was isolated from a man between 65 and 85 years old with acute or convalescent COVID-19. In DNA form, the CDR3 reads TGTGCCAGCAGCTTAGGATCTAGCGGGGGAGGGACCCAGTACTTC. Translated: CASSLGSSGGGTQYF.